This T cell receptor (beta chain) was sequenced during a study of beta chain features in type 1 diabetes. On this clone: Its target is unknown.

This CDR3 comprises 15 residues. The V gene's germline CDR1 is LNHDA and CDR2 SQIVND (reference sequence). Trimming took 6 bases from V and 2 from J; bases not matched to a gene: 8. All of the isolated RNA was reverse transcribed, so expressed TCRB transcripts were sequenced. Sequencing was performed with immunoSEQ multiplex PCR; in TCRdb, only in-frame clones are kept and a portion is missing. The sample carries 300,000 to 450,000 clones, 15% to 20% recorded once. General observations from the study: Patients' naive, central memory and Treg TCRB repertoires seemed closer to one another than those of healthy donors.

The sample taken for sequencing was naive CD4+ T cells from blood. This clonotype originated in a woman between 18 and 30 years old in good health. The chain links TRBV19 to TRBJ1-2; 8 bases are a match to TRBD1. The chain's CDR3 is CASSLRGRKNYGYTF. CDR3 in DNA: TGTGCCAGTAGCCTCAGGGGGCGCAAAAACTATGGCTACACCTTC.